These 10 T cell receptor beta chains share one sample of origin, sequenced in a study of shared clonotypes between healthy human individuals. CD8 cells regarded as naive lacked CD45RO, were positively chosen for CCR7, and omitted terminally differentiated effector memory CD45RA+ cells. Profiling relied on immunoSEQ multiplex PCR, and the TCRdb table lists in-frame clones only, not all of them. Seen here are some 2 million clones, about 95% observed once, and the top ten hold 0.95% to 1.5%. Material: naive CD8+ T cells sorted from blood. The receptors shown here come from a man younger than 30 in good health.

Comments on this clone: At one boundary the junction diverges from the germline segment, which might be a read error. The chain has TRBV6-5 and TRBJ2-3; maybe TRBD2 (5 bases). The CDR3 consists of 14 residues. Germline assignment: CDR1 MNHEY and CDR2 SVGAGI. CDR3 DNA sequence: TGTGCCAGCAGTAACTCACTAGTAACAGATACGCAGTATTTT. This translates into CASSNSLVTDTQYF.

The J gene is TRBJ1-6, the V gene TRBV5-6; 8 bases align to TRBD1. Germline V gene data show CDR1 as SGHDT and CDR2 as YYEEEE. Trimming cost V 0 bases and J 9 bases; bases outside gene matches: 17. The CDR3 extends over 19 amino acids. The CDR3 protein is CASSLVQGPQGGIGSPLHF. CDR3 nucleotide sequence: TGTGCCAGCAGCTTGGTTCAGGGCCCACAGGGGGGGATAGGTTCACCCCTCCACTTT. The full variable domain, rest sourced from reference TRBV5-6 and TRBJ1-6, is DAGVTQSPTHLIKTRGQQVTLRCSPKSGHDTVSWYQQALGQGPQFIFQYYEEEERQRGNFPDRFSGHQFPNYSSELNVNALLLGDSALYLCASSLVQGPQGGIGSPLHFGNGTRLTVT.

CDR3 coding DNA: TGTGCCAGCAGTTACTCGACAGGGAATAAGTATGGCTACACCTTC. It is translated as CASSYSTGNKYGYTF. This chain connects TRBV6-5 to TRBJ1-2, with 7 bases aligning to TRBD1. There are 15 residues in the CDR3. CDR1 is MNHEY and CDR2 is SVGAGI in the germline V gene. J was trimmed by 5 bases and V by 0 bases; bases with no gene match: 6.

This chain uses TRBV4-2 with TRBJ2-7, with 12 nucleotides matching TRBD2. CDR3 length equals 15 residues. J gave up 7 bases and V 4 bases, and 8 bases lay outside the gene matches. The germline CDR1 and CDR2 sequences are LGHNA and YNFKEQ. CDR3 protein: CASSRPSGGALEQYF. The CDR3 DNA follows: TGTGCCAGCAGCCGACCTAGCGGGGGGGCCTTAGAGCAGTACTTC.

This clone was detected once. The chain has TRBV9 and TRBJ2-7; 7 bases are shared with TRBD1. The germline gives CDR1 SGDLS, CDR2 YYNGEE. V trimming: 1 base; J trimming: 2 bases; junction bases outside the gene matches: 6. The CDR3 sequence is 15 residues long. The CDR3 DNA follows: TGTGCCAGCAGCGTATCCAGGGGGTCCCCCTACGAGCAGTACTTC. Protein sequence: CASSVSRGSPYEQYF.

A note on this clone: The same CDR3 is also encoded by other DNA sequences in this sample. The chain has TRBV10-2 and TRBJ1-2; no reliable D call. The CDR3 sequence is 12 residues long. CDR1 and CDR2 from the germline V gene are WSHSY and SAAADI. With 2 bases removed from V and 3 bases from J, the gap between germline ends came to 4 bases. Here the CDR3 reads CASSEGYYGYTF. CDR3 bases: TGCGCCAGCAGTGAGGGTTACTATGGCTACACCTTC.

V and J are TRBV11-1 and TRBJ1-1, with 7 bases aligning to TRBD1. Looked up from germline, CDR1 is SGHAT and CDR2 is FQDESV (reference sequence). CDR3 size: 14 residues. Trimming removed 4 bases from V and 2 bases from J; junction bases left unmatched: 4. CDR3 in amino acids: CASSYGGGNTEAFF. CDR3 nucleotide sequence: TGTGCCAGCAGCTACGGAGGGGGCAACACTGAAGCTTTCTTT.

This chain links TRBV29-1 with TRBJ1-4, with D hard to call. The V and J ends lost 7 bases and 3 bases respectively, with 6 bases between them. The CDR3 is 11 amino acids. Germline CDR1 is SQVTM and CDR2 is ANQGSEA. As DNA, the CDR3 is TGCAGCGCCTCGGCTAATGAAAAACTGTTTTTT. Encoded protein: CSASANEKLFF. The full variable domain, rest sourced from reference TRBV29-1 and TRBJ1-4, is SAVISQKPSRDICQRGTSLTIQCQVDSQVTMMFWYRQQPGQSLTLIATANQGSEATYESGFVIDKFPISRPNLTFSTLTVSNMSPEDSSIYLCSASANEKLFFGSGTQLSVL.

For the CDR3, the DNA is TGCGCCAGCTCCCCGGGACCCTCATCCTACACTGAAGCTTTCTTT. The encoded protein is CASSPGPSSYTEAFF. The rearrangement uses TRBV4-1 and TRBJ1-1, with D perhaps TRBD1 (5 bases). This CDR3 region has 15 residues. In germline, CDR1 is MGHRA, CDR2 YSYEKL. Trimming took 8 bases from V and 3 from J, leaving 19 bases between them.

The V gene is TRBV23-1, the J gene TRBJ2-6, with 7 positions matching TRBD1. TRBV23-1 is an ORF, and what it does is uncertain. After removal of 4 bases from V and 0 bases from J, the junction contained 24 bases not matched to a gene. The CDR3 has 23 residues. For the CDR3, the DNA is TGCGCCAGCAGTCCTAAAAATTGCGGGTCGGGACAGTTCCAAAACTCTGGGGCCAACGTCCTGACTTTC. Its protein is CASSPKNCGSGQFQNSGANVLTF.